This TCR beta chain originates from a study of blood T cell repertoires in COVID-19. Turning to the study itself: COVID-19 samples collected from the United States, Italy and Spain covered acute and convalescent phases. Sample material is recorded as cDNA or gDNA derived from T cells, B-cell-depleted T cells, or PBMCs.

Original handling: Estimation of nucleated cell counts relied on the amplification of reference gene primers. Repertoires were generated with immunoSEQ multiplex PCR, while TCRdb's copy carries only in-frame clones and drops some. Clone size and V and J calls were adopted from that table, with D and trimming inferred from the DNA. The sample yields roughly 130,000 clones, roughly 80% seen once. The sequence was obtained from a woman in her 30s who had recovered from COVID-19. Sequenced input: peripheral blood.

The DNA of the CDR3 is TGTGCCACCAGTACAGGGGAAACCGGGGAGCTGTTTTTT. Its translation is CATSTGETGELFF. This chain links TRBV24-1 with TRBJ2-2; TRBD1 agrees at 7 bases. The CDR3 sequence is 13 residues long. Germline CDR1 and CDR2: KGHDR and SFDVKD. V shed 6 bases and J 5 bases; nucleotides not matched to a gene: 2.